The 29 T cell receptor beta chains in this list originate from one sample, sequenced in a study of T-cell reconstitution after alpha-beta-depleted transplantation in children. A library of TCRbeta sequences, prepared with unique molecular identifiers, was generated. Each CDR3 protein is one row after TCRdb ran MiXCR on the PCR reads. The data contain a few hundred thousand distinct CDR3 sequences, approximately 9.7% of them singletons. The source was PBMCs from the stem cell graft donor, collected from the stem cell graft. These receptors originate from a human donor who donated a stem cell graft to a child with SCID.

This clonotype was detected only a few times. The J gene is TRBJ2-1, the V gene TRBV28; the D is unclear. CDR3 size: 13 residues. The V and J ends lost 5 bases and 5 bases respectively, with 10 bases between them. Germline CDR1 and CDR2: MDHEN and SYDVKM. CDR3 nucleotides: TGTGCCAGCAGTCCCAAAATACACAATGAGCAGTTCTTC. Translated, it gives CASSPKIHNEQFF.

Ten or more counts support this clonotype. The DNA for the CDR3 is TGTGCCAGCAGCTTCGGAGGGTATGACTATGGCTACACCTTC. Translating it yields CASSFGGYDYGYTF. The chain carries TRBV7-2 and TRBJ1-2; no clear D gene. Germline V gene data show CDR1 as SGHTA and CDR2 as FQGNSA. V was cut by 3 bases and J by 3 bases, with 11 bases left in between. This CDR3 contains 14 residues. The whole variable domain, remainder taken from reference TRBV7-2 and TRBJ1-2, is GAGVSQSPSNKVTEKGKDVELRCDPISGHTALYWYRQSLGQGLEFLIYFQGNSAPDKSGLPSDRFSAERTGGSVSTLTIQRTQQEDSAVYLCASSFGGYDYGYTFGSGTRLTVV.

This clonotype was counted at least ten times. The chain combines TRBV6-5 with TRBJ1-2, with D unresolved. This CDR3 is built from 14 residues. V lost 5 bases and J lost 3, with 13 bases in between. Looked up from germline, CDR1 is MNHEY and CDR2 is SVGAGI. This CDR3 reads CASSPRPGDYGYTF. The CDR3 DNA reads TGTGCCAGCAGTCCACGCCCCGGGGACTATGGCTACACCTTC.

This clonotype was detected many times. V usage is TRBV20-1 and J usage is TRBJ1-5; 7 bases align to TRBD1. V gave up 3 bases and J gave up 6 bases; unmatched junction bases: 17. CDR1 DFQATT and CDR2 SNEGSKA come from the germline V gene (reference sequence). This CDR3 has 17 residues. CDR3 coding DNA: TGCAGTGCTAGGGGTGGGGGCAGGGGGTTGCTTGGTCAGCCCCAGCATTTT. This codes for CSARGGGRGLLGQPQHF.

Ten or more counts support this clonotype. The CDR3 sequence: CASSFYQGGNTEAFF. The CDR3 DNA follows: TGTGCCAGCAGCTTCTACCAGGGGGGGAACACTGAAGCTTTCTTT. The J gene is TRBJ1-1, the V gene TRBV7-9; 7 bases align to TRBD1. From germline, CDR1 is SEHNR and CDR2 FQNEAQ (reference sequence). The junction had 5 bases not matched to a gene; V was cut back by 3 bases and J by 1 base. The CDR3 has 15 residues.

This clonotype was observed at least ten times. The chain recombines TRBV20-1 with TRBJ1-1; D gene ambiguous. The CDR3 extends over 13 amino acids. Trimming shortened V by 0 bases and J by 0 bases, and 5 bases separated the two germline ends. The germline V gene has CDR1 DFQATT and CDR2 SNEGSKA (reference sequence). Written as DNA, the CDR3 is TGCAGTGCTAGAGATGCGATGAACACTGAAGCTTTCTTT. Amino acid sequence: CSARDAMNTEAFF.

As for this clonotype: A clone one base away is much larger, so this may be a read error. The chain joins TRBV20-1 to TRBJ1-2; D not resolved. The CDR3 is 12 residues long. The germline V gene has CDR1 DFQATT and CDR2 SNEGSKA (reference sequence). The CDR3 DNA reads TGCAGTGGCATACGAAGAGGCTATGGCCACACCTTC. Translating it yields CSGIRRGYGHTF.

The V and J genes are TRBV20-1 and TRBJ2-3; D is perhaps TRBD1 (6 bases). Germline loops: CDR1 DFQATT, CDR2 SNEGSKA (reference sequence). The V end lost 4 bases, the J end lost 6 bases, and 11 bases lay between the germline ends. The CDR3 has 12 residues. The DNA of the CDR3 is TGCAGTGCTAACTCTAGGGGGGATACGCAGTATTTT. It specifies CSANSRGDTQYF.

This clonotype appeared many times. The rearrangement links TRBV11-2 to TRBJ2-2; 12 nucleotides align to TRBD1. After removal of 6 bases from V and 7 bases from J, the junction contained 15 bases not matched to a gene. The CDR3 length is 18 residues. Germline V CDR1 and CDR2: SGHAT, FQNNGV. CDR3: CASRAAPGQGAVGGELFF. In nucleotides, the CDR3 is TGTGCCAGCAGAGCTGCACCGGGACAGGGGGCAGTTGGCGGGGAGCTGTTTTTT.

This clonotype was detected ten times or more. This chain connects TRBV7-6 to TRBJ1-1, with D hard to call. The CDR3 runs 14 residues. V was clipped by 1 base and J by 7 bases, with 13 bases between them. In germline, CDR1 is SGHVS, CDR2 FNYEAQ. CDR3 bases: TGTGCCAGCAGCTTAGAGGCCCTCTCCGGTGAAGCTTTCTTT. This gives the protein CASSLEALSGEAFF.

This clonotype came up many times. CDR3 nucleotide sequence: TGTGCCAGCAGTTCCCCCCAGACAGATAAGGAGACCCAGTACTTC. It encodes CASSSPQTDKETQYF. The chain couples TRBV12-3 or TRBV12-4 to TRBJ2-5; the D gene is possibly TRBD1 (5 bases). The CDR3 has 15 residues. The V gene lost 4 bases and the J gene lost 5 bases, with 17 bases spanning the gap.

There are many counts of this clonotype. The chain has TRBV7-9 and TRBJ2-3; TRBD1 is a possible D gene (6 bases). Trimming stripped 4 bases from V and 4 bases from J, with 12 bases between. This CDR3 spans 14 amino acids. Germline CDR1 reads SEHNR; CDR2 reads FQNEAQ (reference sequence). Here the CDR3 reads CASSSGTISDTQYF. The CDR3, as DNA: TGTGCCAGCAGCTCCGGGACAATTTCAGATACGCAGTATTTT.

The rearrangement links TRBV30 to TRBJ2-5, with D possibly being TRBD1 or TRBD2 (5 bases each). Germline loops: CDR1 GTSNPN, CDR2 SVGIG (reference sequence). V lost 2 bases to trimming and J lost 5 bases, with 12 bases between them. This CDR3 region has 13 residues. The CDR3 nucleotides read TGTGCCTGGAGTTTGAGGGGCGGGGAGACCCAGTACTTC. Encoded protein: CAWSLRGGETQYF.

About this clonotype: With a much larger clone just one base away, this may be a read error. The CDR3 sequence: CSSSTDRLPNTGELFF. The DNA for the CDR3 is TGTTCCAGCAGTACCGACAGGCTACCGAACACCGGGGAGCTGTTTTTT. The chain couples TRBV12-3 or TRBV12-4 to TRBJ2-2; D is possibly TRBD1 (6 bases). This CDR3 is built from 16 residues.

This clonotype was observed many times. The CDR3 loop is CATSDGQGLNQPQHF. The CDR3 DNA reads as TGTGCCACCAGTGATGGGCAGGGGCTCAATCAGCCCCAGCATTTT. The V and J genes are TRBV24-1 and TRBJ1-5, with D tentatively TRBD1 (6 bases). V was trimmed by 3 bases and J by 3 bases, leaving 11 bases between them. The CDR3 has 15 amino acids. Per the germline V gene, CDR1 is KGHDR and CDR2 is SFDVKD.

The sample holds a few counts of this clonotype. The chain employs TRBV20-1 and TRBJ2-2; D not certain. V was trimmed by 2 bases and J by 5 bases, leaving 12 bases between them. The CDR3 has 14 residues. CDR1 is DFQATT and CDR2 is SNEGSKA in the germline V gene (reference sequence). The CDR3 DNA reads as TGCAGTGCTAGAAATGGCTTGGGGACCGGGGAGCTGTTTTTT. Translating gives CSARNGLGTGELFF.

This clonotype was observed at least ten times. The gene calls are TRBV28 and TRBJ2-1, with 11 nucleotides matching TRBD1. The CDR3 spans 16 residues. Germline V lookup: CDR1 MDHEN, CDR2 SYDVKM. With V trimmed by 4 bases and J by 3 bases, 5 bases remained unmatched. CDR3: CASSYSGTGGYNEQFF. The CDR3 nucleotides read TGTGCCAGCAGTTATTCCGGGACAGGGGGCTACAATGAGCAGTTCTTC. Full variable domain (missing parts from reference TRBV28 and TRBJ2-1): DVKVTQSSRYLVKRTGEKVFLECVQDMDHENMFWYRQDPGLGLRLIYFSYDVKMKEKGDIPEGYSVSREKKERFSLILESASTNQTSMYLCASSYSGTGGYNEQFFGPGTRLTVL.

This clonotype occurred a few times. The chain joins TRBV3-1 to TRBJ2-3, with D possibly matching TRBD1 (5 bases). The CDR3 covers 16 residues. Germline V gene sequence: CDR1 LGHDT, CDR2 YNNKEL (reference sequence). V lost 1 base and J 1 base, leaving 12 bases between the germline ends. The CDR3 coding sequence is TGTGCCAGCAGCCAAGTTTGGGGCCCCGGCACAGATACGCAGTATTTT. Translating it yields CASSQVWGPGTDTQYF.

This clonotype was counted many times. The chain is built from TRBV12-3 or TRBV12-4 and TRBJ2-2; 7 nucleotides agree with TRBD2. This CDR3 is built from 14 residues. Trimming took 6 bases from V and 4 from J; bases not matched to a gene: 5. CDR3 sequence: CASSRSGGTGELFF. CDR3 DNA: TGTGCCAGCAGCCGCTCGGGGGGCACCGGGGAGCTGTTTTTT.

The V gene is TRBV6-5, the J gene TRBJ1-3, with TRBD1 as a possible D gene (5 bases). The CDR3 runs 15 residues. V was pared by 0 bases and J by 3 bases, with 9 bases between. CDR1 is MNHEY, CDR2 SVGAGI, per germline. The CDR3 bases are TGTGCCAGCAGTTACTCGGGCAGGGATGGAAACACCATATATTTT. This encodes CASSYSGRDGNTIYF.

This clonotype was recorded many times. The CDR3 DNA reads TGTGCCAGCAGCCAACACGCTACAGGGCGTCCGTTCTTC. As protein: CASSQHATGRPFF. This chain uses TRBV3-1 with TRBJ2-1, with D perhaps matching TRBD1 (6 bases). The CDR3 extends over 13 amino acids. The germline V and J ends were trimmed by 2 bases and 15 bases, with 17 bases remaining between them. In germline, CDR1 is LGHDT, CDR2 YNNKEL (reference sequence).

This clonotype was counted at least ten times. The CDR3 DNA reads as TGTGCCAGCAGCCAGGGACATGACATGGGGGTCCAGCCCCAGCATTTT. It codes for CASSQGHDMGVQPQHF. J is TRBJ1-5 and V is TRBV4-2; the D gene is possibly TRBD1 (6 bases). The CDR3 runs to 16 residues. Trimming shortened V by 3 bases and J by 7 bases, and 19 bases separated the two germline ends. Germline V gives CDR1 LGHNA, CDR2 YNFKEQ.

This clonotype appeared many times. In DNA, the CDR3 is TGCGCCAGCAGACGAGGACAGAGCTCCTACAATGAGCAGTTCTTC. Residues: CASRRGQSSYNEQFF. The chain has TRBV5-1 and TRBJ2-1; a weak D match, TRBD1 (6 bases). CDR1 is SGHRS and CDR2 is YFSETQ in the germline V gene. Between the trimmed V and J ends, which lost 5 bases and 0 bases, there was a span of 12 bases. The CDR3 contains 15 residues.

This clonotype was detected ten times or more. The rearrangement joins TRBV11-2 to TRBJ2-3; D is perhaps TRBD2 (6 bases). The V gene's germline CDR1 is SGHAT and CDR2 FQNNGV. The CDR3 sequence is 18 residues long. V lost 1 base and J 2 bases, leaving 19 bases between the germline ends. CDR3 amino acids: CASSLGRGATWDTDTQYF. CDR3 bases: TGTGCCAGCAGCTTAGGGAGGGGCGCAACCTGGGACACAGATACGCAGTATTTT.

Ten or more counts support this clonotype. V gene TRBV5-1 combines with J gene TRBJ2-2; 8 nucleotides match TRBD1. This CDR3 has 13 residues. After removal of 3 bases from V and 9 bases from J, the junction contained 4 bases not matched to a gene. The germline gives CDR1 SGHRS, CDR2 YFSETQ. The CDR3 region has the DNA TGCGCCAGCAGCTCCCGACAGGGGCGGGAGCTGTTTTTT. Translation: CASSSRQGRELFF.

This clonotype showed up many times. The CDR3 protein is CASSYPENSPLHF. The CDR3 DNA follows: TGTGCCAGCAGTTACCCAGAGAATTCACCCCTCCACTTT. V gene TRBV6-2 or TRBV6-3 combines with J gene TRBJ1-6; no clear D gene. This CDR3 comprises 13 residues. Between the trimmed V and J ends, which lost 2 bases and 7 bases, there was a span of 6 bases. The germline V gene has CDR1 MNHEY and CDR2 SVGEGT.

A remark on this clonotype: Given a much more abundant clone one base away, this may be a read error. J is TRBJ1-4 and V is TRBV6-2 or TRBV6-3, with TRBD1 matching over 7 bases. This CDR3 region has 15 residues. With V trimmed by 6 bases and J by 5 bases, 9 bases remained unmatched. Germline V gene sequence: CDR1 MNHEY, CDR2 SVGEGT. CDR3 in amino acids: CASRPDRVTNEKLFF. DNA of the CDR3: TGTGCCAGCAGGCCCGACAGGGTCACGAATGAAAAACTGTTTTTT.

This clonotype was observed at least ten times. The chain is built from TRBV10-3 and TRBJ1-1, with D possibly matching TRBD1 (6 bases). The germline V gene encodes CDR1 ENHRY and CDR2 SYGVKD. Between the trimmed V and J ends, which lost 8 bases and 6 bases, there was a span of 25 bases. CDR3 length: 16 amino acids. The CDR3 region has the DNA TGTGCCATCGCGGAGGGGTGGTGGAGGGGGGTTGCTGAAGCTTTCTTT. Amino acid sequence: CAIAEGWWRGVAEAFF.

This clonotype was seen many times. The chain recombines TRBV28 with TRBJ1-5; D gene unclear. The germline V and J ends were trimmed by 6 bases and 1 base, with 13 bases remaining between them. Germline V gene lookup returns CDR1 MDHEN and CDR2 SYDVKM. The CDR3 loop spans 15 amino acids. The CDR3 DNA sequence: TGTGCCAGCAGCCCTGGCGCCGGGAGCAATCAGCCCCAGCATTTT. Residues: CASSPGAGSNQPQHF.